What follows is one T cell receptor beta chain and its context. The entry originates in a study of blood T cell repertoires in COVID-19. Study-wide context: T cells, B-cell-depleted T cells, or PBMCs supplied cDNA or gDNA.

Assay: immunoSEQ multiplex PCR; the TCRdb copy retains only in-frame clones and omits some. This sample has around 400,000 clones, with 75% to 90% found just once. The CDR3 covers 17 residues. CDR1 and CDR2 (germline): LGHNA, YSLEER. V trimming: 0 bases; J trimming: 4 bases; junction bases outside the gene matches: 6. Individuals aged about 18 to 89 years were recruited from roughly 23 US areas. Recovered Cohort 3 donors showed two negative PCRs, clearance, or symptom resolution. The chain employs TRBV4-3 and TRBJ1-6; the match to TRBD1 covers 7 bases. The sample was PBMCs or T cells enriched from blood (not recorded which). This sequence originates from a woman aged 50 to 65 who had recovered from COVID-19. CDR3 loop: CASSQESPGGYNSPLHF. The CDR3 DNA reads as TGCGCCAGCAGCCAAGAAAGCCCAGGGGGTTATAATTCACCCCTCCACTTT.